In this sample, the clone carrying this T cell receptor (beta chain) turned up a few times. Time point denoted: sample taken at primary tumor resection. The authors sequenced whole RNA from tumor, nontumor lung or frozen PBMC without sorting. The record originates from a study of spatial heterogeneity in lung cancer. MiXCR, applied by TCRdb to the 5' RACE reads, yields one record per CDR3 protein. The data show about 80,000 distinct CDR3 sequences, around 21% seen once. CDR3 length equals 15 residues. Trimming took 5 bases from V and 5 from J; bases not matched to a gene: 11. The source of this sequence is a male donor with early-stage non-small cell lung cancer. The V gene is TRBV12-3 or TRBV12-4, the J gene TRBJ1-2, with 7 positions matching TRBD1. The material was PBMCs, obtained at surgery. CDR3 amino acids: CASSIGQATLYGYTF. In DNA, the CDR3 is TGTGCCAGCAGTATCGGACAGGCCACACTTTATGGCTACACCTTC.